A selection of T cell receptor beta chains follows, all from one sample in a study of T cell repertoires in cytomegalovirus infection. Via MiXCR, TCRdb re-called the reads, giving one row per CDR3 protein. The table lists around 250,000 distinct CDR3 sequences, about a sixth of them singletons. The sequencing input was CD8+ T cells from PBMCs. The origin of the receptors is a human donor in good health (CMV status not recorded). Some clones in this sample may be carry-over from other donors' samples. Each CDR3 is given with its conserved first and last residue. A D gene is named only where the DNA matches it firmly. Clone size, where shown, is once, few, many, or a class for clones that have expanded.

TRBV7-9,.,many,TRBJ1-4,CASSLPMESNEKLFF,TGTGCCAGCAGCCTTCCGATGGAATCTAATGAAAAACTGTTTTTT
TRBV7-9,TRBD2,many,TRBJ2-1,CASSLGTSGSYNEQFF,TGTGCCAGCAGCTTAGGCACTAGCGGCTCCTACAATGAGCAGTTCTTC
TRBV14,.,few,TRBJ2-5,CASSQGQRKQETQYF,TGTGCCAGCAGCCAAGGACAGCGAAAGCAAGAGACCCAGTACTTC
TRBV6-5,TRBD2,.,TRBJ2-3,CASSSQMTSATMDDTQYF,TGTGCCAGCAGTTCTCAGATGACTAGCGCGACGATGGACGATACGCAGTATTTT
TRBV6-5,TRBD1,few,TRBJ1-2,CATEDRVDGYTF,TGTGCCACCGAAGACAGGGTGGATGGCTACACCTTC
TRBV7-9,TRBD2,.,TRBJ2-1,CASSLAAGPTYNEQFF,TGTGCCAGCAGCTTAGCAGCGGGGCCGACCTACAATGAGCAGTTCTTC
TRBV7-9,TRBD1,few,TRBJ2-3,CASSVDRGRSREHTDTQYF,TGTGCCAGCAGCGTGGACAGGGGGAGGTCCCGAGAACACACAGATACGCAGTATTTT
TRBV4-1,.,.,TRBJ2-7,CASSQVQAHSYEQYF,TGCGCCAGCAGCCAAGTTCAGGCCCACTCCTACGAGCAGTACTTC
TRBV7-2,TRBD2,many,TRBJ2-1,CAVLGTSVKYEQFF,TGTGCCGTCTTGGGGACTAGCGTCAAGTATGAGCAGTTCTTC
TRBV7-9,.,once,TRBJ1-1,CASSSPVGDFTEAFF,TGTGCCAGCAGCTCCCCCGTGGGGGATTTCACTGAAGCTTTCTTT
TRBV11-2,.,.,TRBJ2-2,CTSSRTLVEGANTGELFF,TGTACCAGCAGCCGCACCTTGGTCGAGGGGGCGAACACCGGGGAGCTGTTTTTT
TRBV6-2/TRBV6-3,.,few,TRBJ1-2,CASSYVRVNYGYTF,TGTGCCAGCAGTTACGTCAGGGTGAACTATGGCTACACCTTC
TRBV7-8,TRBD1,many,TRBJ1-3,CASSLSRGLSGNTIYF,TGTGCCAGCAGCTTATCCAGGGGGCTCTCTGGAAACACCATATATTTT
TRBV15,.,many,TRBJ1-2,CATSRDFMMDGYTF,TGTGCCACCAGCAGAGATTTTATGATGGATGGCTACACCTTC
TRBV4-2,TRBD1,few,TRBJ2-7,CASSQDTQGLHEQYF,TGTGCCAGCAGCCAAGATACACAGGGGTTACACGAGCAGTACTTC
TRBV7-2,.,.,TRBJ2-6,CASSILLGVSGANVLTF,TGTGCCAGCAGCATACTCTTAGGGGTCTCTGGGGCCAACGTCCTGACTTTC
TRBV7-2,.,many,TRBJ1-2,CASSPMGISYGYTF,TGTGCCAGCAGCCCGATGGGGATTAGCTATGGCTACACCTTC
TRBV7-2,TRBD2,many,TRBJ2-3,CASSLRGLADRTDTQYF,TGTGCCAGCAGCTTAAGGGGACTAGCGGATCGCACAGATACGCAGTATTTT
TRBV7-9,TRBD2,few,TRBJ2-2,CASSLTTSGENTGELFF,TGTGCCAGCAGCTTAACTACTAGCGGGGAGAACACCGGGGAGCTGTTTTTT
TRBV6-1,TRBD1,.,TRBJ1-4,CASSEPQGQGYEKLFF,TGTGCCAGCAGTGAACCCCAAGGACAGGGGTATGAAAAACTGTTTTTT
TRBV11-1,TRBD2,many,TRBJ2-1,CASSSGLAGGPWNEQFF,TGTGCCAGCAGCTCGGGACTAGCGGGGGGGCCCTGGAATGAGCAGTTCTTC
TRBV7-6,.,many,TRBJ1-2,CASSLESYQGNYGYTF,TGTGCCAGCAGCTTAGAATCATACCAGGGAAACTATGGCTACACCTTC
TRBV15,.,few,TRBJ1-3,CATSRDRQLGNTIYF,TGTGCCACCAGCAGAGACCGGCAACTCGGAAACACCATATATTTT
TRBV19,TRBD1,.,TRBJ1-1,CASMKGQGNTEAFF,TGTGCCAGTATGAAGGGACAGGGGAACACTGAAGCTTTCTTT